Presented here are 3 T cell receptor beta chains from one specimen sequenced in a study of shared clonotypes between healthy human individuals. Generated by immunoSEQ multiplex PCR, the TCRdb table keeps only in-frame clones and is missing some. The profile shows about 490,000 clones, around 73% of them singletons. The source material was PBMCs. Source of these receptors: a woman in her thirties or forties in good health. Some clones in this sample may be carry-over from other donors' samples.

This clone was counted once. This chain joins TRBV7-9 and TRBJ1-2; no clear D. Looked up from germline, CDR1 is SEHNR and CDR2 is FQNEAQ (reference sequence). This CDR3 is built from 12 residues. Trimming removed 5 bases from V and 7 bases from J, with 11 bases in between. The CDR3 nucleotides are TGTGCCAGCAGCCAGGCGGGGAGTGGCTACACCTTC. Translation: CASSQAGSGYTF. The entire variable domain, with the rest obtained from reference TRBV7-9 and TRBJ1-2, is as follows: DTGVSQNPRHKITKRGQNVTFRCDPISEHNRLYWYRQTLGQGPEFLTYFQNEAQLEKSRLLSDRFSAERPKGSFSTLEIQRTEQGDSAMYLCASSQAGSGYTFGSGTRLTVV.

The chain uses TRBV2 and TRBJ2-1; D gene ambiguous. CDR1 is SNHLY and CDR2 is FYNNEI in the germline V gene. The CDR3 has 13 residues. V gave up 9 bases and J gave up 4 bases, with 13 bases separating them. The DNA of the CDR3 is TGTGCCAGTGGACCAACACTTTACAATGAGCAGTTCTTC. It yields the protein CASGPTLYNEQFF.

The rearrangement joins TRBV6-1 to TRBJ1-1; D is uncertain. The CDR3 extends over 11 amino acids. Deletions cut 8 bases from V and 4 bases from J, with 8 bases between. Germline V gene sequence: CDR1 MNHNS, CDR2 SASEGT. This CDR3 reads CASDVGTEAFF. DNA of the CDR3: TGTGCCAGCGACGTGGGCACTGAAGCTTTCTTT.